The clone carrying this T cell receptor (beta chain) was detected only a few times. Its antigen is currently unknown. The data are from a study of cytomegalovirus exposure and HLA in healthy donors. This CDR3 contains 13 residues. Deletions cut 4 bases from V and 2 bases from J, with 8 bases between. From germline, CDR1 is SEHNR and CDR2 FQNEAQ (reference sequence). With 60 Vbeta and 13 Jbeta primers, the PCR was carried out. Here immunoSEQ multiplex PCR was the method, and the copy in TCRdb shows in-frame clones only, minus some. The sample gives roughly 130,000 clones, around 74% of which show up once; around 5.5% is in the top ten. The study, taken as a whole, reports: Later analysis showed most CMV-associated TCR beta chains appearing HLA-restricted.

The sequenced sample consisted of PBMCs. The chain recombines TRBV7-9 with TRBJ1-1, with D unresolved. The sequence derives from a woman in her fifties or sixties in good health and CMV-seropositive. The CDR3 is CASSYSRNTEAFF. CDR3 DNA sequence: TGTGCCAGCAGCTATAGCAGAAACACTGAAGCTTTCTTT.